The 24 T cell receptor beta chains listed next were all sequenced from one sample in a study of cytomegalovirus exposure and HLA in healthy donors. Both 60 Vbeta primers and 13 Jbeta primers went into the PCR. Sequenced by immunoSEQ multiplex PCR; TCRdb stores in-frame clones only, minus some. The table includes over 130,000 clones, 70% to 85% detected once. Sequencing used PBMCs. These receptors were taken from a man aged 30-40 years in good health and CMV-seropositive.

V gene TRBV28 combines with J gene TRBJ2-2; D is possibly TRBD1 (6 bases). CDR1 is MDHEN and CDR2 is SYDVKM in the germline V gene. The CDR3 extends over 14 amino acids. The germline V and J ends were trimmed by 6 bases and 1 base, with 9 bases remaining between them. CDR3 bases: TGTGCCAGCAGCCCGGGACAGAACACCGGGGAGCTGTTTTTT. It yields the protein CASSPGQNTGELFF.

The genes are TRBV19 and TRBJ1-1; no clear D. V gave up 7 bases and J gave up 1 base, with 7 bases separating them. Germline values: CDR1 LNHDA, CDR2 SQIVND (reference sequence). There are 12 residues in the CDR3. In DNA form, the CDR3 reads TGTGCCAGTAAATGGGCGAACACTGAAGCTTTCTTT. Translation: CASKWANTEAFF.

The V and J genes are TRBV7-9 and TRBJ1-1; TRBD1 matches at 7 bases. The germline gives CDR1 SEHNR, CDR2 FQNEAQ (reference sequence). The V gene end was trimmed by 5 bases and the J gene end by 6 bases; junction bases not matched to a gene: 3. CDR3 length equals 12 residues. CDR3 sequence (DNA): TGTGCCAGCAGCCGCGGACAGGCTGAAGCTTTCTTT. This encodes CASSRGQAEAFF.

The V and J genes are TRBV6-4 and TRBJ1-4; D call uncertain. Germline assignment: CDR1 MRHNA and CDR2 SNTAGT. The V gene lost 6 bases and the J gene lost 7 bases, with 12 bases spanning the gap. The CDR3 is 13 amino acids. The CDR3: CASSPDGGEKLFF. As DNA, the CDR3 is TGTGCCAGCAGCCCCGACGGCGGTGAAAAACTGTTTTTT.

Comments on this clone: This CDR3 is also generated by other DNA sequences in the sample. The rearrangement links TRBV7-3 to TRBJ2-1; tentative D call: TRBD1 (5 bases). Trimming took off 0 bases at V and 10 bases at J, with 7 bases between the two ends. CDR3 length equals 12 residues. Germline V gene lookup returns CDR1 SGHTA and CDR2 FQGTGA. The CDR3 region is CASSLTSGEQFF. The DNA of the CDR3 is TGTGCCAGCAGCTTAACGTCAGGGGAGCAGTTCTTC.

This clone came up once. The chain is built from TRBV21-1 and TRBJ1-4. TRBV21-1 is a listed pseudogene. This CDR3 is built from 15 residues. This CDR3 is CASATCEGANEKLFF. CDR3 nucleotides: TGTGCCAGCGCTACTTGCGAGGGTGCTAATGAAAAACTGTTTTTT.

This clone was detected only a few times. The rearrangement joins TRBV7-9 to TRBJ2-3; 8 bases agree with TRBD2. Germline V gene data show CDR1 as SEHNR and CDR2 as FQNEAQ (reference sequence). The J segment lost 4 bases and the V segment lost 5 bases, leaving 11 bases of the junction unmatched. CDR3 length: 16 residues. The CDR3 sequence is CASSRGPGGHADTQYF. The CDR3 DNA sequence: TGTGCCAGCAGCCGGGGCCCGGGGGGGCATGCAGATACGCAGTATTTT.

This clone showed up just once. The CDR3 DNA follows: TGTGCCAGCAGCTTAGGTCTGTGGGGGGACACTGAAGCTTTCTTT. Translation gives CASSLGLWGDTEAFF. The chain links TRBV7-9 to TRBJ1-1; possibly TRBD1 for D (5 bases). V lost 1 base to trimming and J lost 3 bases, with 12 bases between them. Per the germline V gene, CDR1 is SEHNR and CDR2 is FQNEAQ (reference sequence). This CDR3 has 15 residues.

This clone was counted only a few times. A read error may account for a junction end that differs from germline. The V call is TRBV7-9, the J call TRBJ2-7, with unresolved D. CDR3 size: 12 residues. Germline CDR1 SEHNR, CDR2 FQNEAQ (reference sequence). The CDR3 DNA reads TGTTCCAGCAGCATTACGGGTAACGAGCAGTACTTC. It encodes CSSSITGNEQYF.

V gene TRBV28 combines with J gene TRBJ1-6; possibly TRBD1 for D (5 bases). The V and J ends lost 6 bases and 7 bases respectively, with 19 bases between them. This CDR3 is built from 16 residues. Germline V gene data show CDR1 as MDHEN and CDR2 as SYDVKM. In DNA form, the CDR3 reads TGTGCCAGCAGCCTCCTCCCGATCGGGGGAAATTCACCCCTCCACTTT. Protein product: CASSLLPIGGNSPLHF. Full variable domain (remainder filled in from reference TRBV28 and TRBJ1-6): DVKVTQSSRYLVKRTGEKVFLECVQDMDHENMFWYRQDPGLGLRLIYFSYDVKMKEKGDIPEGYSVSREKKERFSLILESASTNQTSMYLCASSLLPIGGNSPLHFGNGTRLTVT.

The chain carries TRBV5-1 and TRBJ1-2; D is perhaps TRBD1 (5 bases). The CDR3 covers 14 residues. The V and J ends lost 4 bases and 2 bases respectively, with 12 bases between them. Germline CDR1 reads SGHRS; CDR2 reads YFSETQ. CDR3 bases: TGCGCCAGCAGCACGAGGGGAGGCAACTATGGCTACACCTTC. It is translated as CASSTRGGNYGYTF.

As to this clone: The junction does not match germline at one end; this may be a read error. V usage is TRBV6-5 and J usage is TRBJ2-2, with D maybe TRBD2 (5 bases). CDR1 is MNHEY, CDR2 SVGAGI, per germline. The CDR3 consists of 12 residues. The CDR3 is CASSYPTGELLF. As DNA, the CDR3 is TGTGCCAGCAGTTACCCGACCGGGGAGCTGCTTTTT.

The CDR3 loop is CASSRDTKGANSPLHF. CDR3 sequence (DNA): TGTGCCAGCAGTAGGGACACTAAGGGGGCTAATTCACCCCTCCACTTT. The chain combines TRBV27 with TRBJ1-6, with 7 nucleotides matching TRBD1. The CDR3 totals 16 residues. Germline CDR1 reads MNHEY; CDR2 reads SMNVEV (reference sequence). V gave up 5 bases and J gave up 6 bases; unmatched junction bases: 10.

Comment on this clone: This sample also contains other DNA sequences that code for the same CDR3. This chain links TRBV4-1 with TRBJ2-7; the match to TRBD2 covers 10 bases. Trimming took 1 base from V and 2 from J; bases not matched to a gene: 8. CDR1 is MGHRA, CDR2 YSYEKL, per germline. The length of the CDR3 is 17 residues. Here the CDR3 DNA reads TGCGCCAGCAGCCAAGCGAGGCTAGCGGGAGTGGCCTACGAGCAGTACTTC. Translation: CASSQARLAGVAYEQYF.

The V call is TRBV7-2, the J call TRBJ2-1; no firm D call. Trimming took 4 bases from V and 4 from J, leaving 17 bases between them. CDR3 length: 16 amino acids. Germline CDR1 SGHTA, CDR2 FQGNSA. The CDR3 coding sequence is TGTGCCAGCAGCTACCCAGATGGCTCGATATACAATGAGCAGTTCTTC. This sequence encodes CASSYPDGSIYNEQFF.

The rearrangement links TRBV28 to TRBJ1-5; a weak D match, TRBD1 (5 bases). Germline V gene sequence: CDR1 MDHEN, CDR2 SYDVKM. This CDR3 region has 16 residues. Trimming cost V 4 bases and J 5 bases, with 18 bases left between them. DNA for the CDR3: TGTGCCAGCAGTTCCCGATTTCGGGGGGTGGATCAGCCCCAGCATTTT. This gives the protein CASSSRFRGVDQPQHF.

This sequence joins TRBV29-1 and TRBJ1-2, with 9 positions matching TRBD1. CDR1 is SQVTM, CDR2 ANQGSEA, per germline. J was trimmed by 4 bases and V by 6 bases; bases with no gene match: 6. CDR3 length: 13 amino acids. CDR3 in DNA: TGCAGCGTGGGGGGACAGGGCACCTATGGCTACACCTTC. Translation: CSVGGQGTYGYTF.

This clone has only one observation. V usage is TRBV7-2 and J usage is TRBJ1-2; 8 bases map to TRBD1. The CDR3 runs to 15 residues. V gave up 1 base and J gave up 5 bases; unmatched junction bases: 6. Germline V gene lookup returns CDR1 SGHTA and CDR2 FQGNSA. The CDR3 reads CASSLGQGMGYGYTF. Written as DNA, the CDR3 is TGTGCCAGCAGCTTAGGACAGGGGATGGGGTATGGCTACACCTTC.

The chain recombines TRBV19 with TRBJ2-5; the match to TRBD1 covers 9 bases. Per the germline V gene, CDR1 is LNHDA and CDR2 is SQIVND (reference sequence). V dropped 3 bases and J dropped 5; count of bases not matched to a gene: 10. The CDR3 sequence is 16 residues long. CDR3 in amino acids: CASSIPGQGVGETQYF. The CDR3 nucleotides read TGTGCCAGTAGTATCCCGGGACAGGGAGTTGGGGAGACCCAGTACTTC.

Remarks on this clone: Its ends do not fully match the called genes, so a read error is possible. The V call is TRBV2, the J call TRBJ2-2; D is perhaps TRBD1 (7 bases). The CDR3 contains 14 residues. Germline values: CDR1 SNHLY, CDR2 FYNNEI. The CDR3 sequence: CASRDRVNTGGLFF. CDR3 in DNA: TGTGCCAGCAGAGACAGGGTGAACACCGGGGGGCTGTTTTTT.

V usage is TRBV10-1 and J usage is TRBJ1-1; the D gene is possibly TRBD1 (5 bases). Trimming stripped 3 bases from V and 10 bases from J, with 18 bases between. This CDR3 has 14 amino acids. Germline CDR1 WNHNN, CDR2 SYGVQD (reference sequence). CDR3: CASSDEGRGEGAFF. CDR3 coding DNA: TGCGCCAGCAGTGATGAGGGGCGCGGGGAGGGAGCTTTCTTT.

This clone was detected a few times. This chain joins TRBV6-5 and TRBJ1-4; TRBD1 matches at 7 bases. Per the germline V gene, CDR1 is MNHEY and CDR2 is SVGAGI. The CDR3 is 15 residues long. Trimming took 5 bases from V and 5 from J; bases not matched to a gene: 8. The CDR3 DNA is TGTGCCAGCAGTGGACAGGCTGGGGGGAATGAAAAACTGTTTTTT. Encoded protein: CASSGQAGGNEKLFF.

The V call is TRBV11-3, the J call TRBJ1-3, with D uncertain. Germline V gene lookup returns CDR1 SGHNT and CDR2 YENEEA. The V gene lost 5 bases and the J gene lost 4 bases, with 12 bases spanning the gap. CDR3 size: 14 residues. The CDR3 region has the DNA TGTGCCAGCAGCGGATCCCGAGGGGGAAACACCATATATTTT. Protein sequence: CASSGSRGGNTIYF.

This rearrangement joins TRBV11-1 to TRBJ2-3, with 8 bases lining up with TRBD2. Germline assignment: CDR1 SGHAT and CDR2 FQDESV (reference sequence). The CDR3 is 14 residues long. Trimming cost V 5 bases and J 5 bases; bases outside gene matches: 6. DNA of the CDR3: TGTGCCAGCAGCAGGGGACTAGGAGTAGATACGCAGTATTTT. It encodes CASSRGLGVDTQYF.